The next 13 T cell receptor beta chains were all read from a single sample in a study of cytomegalovirus exposure and HLA in healthy donors. Primers for the PCR totalled 60 Vbeta and 13 Jbeta. Assay used: immunoSEQ multiplex PCR; TCRdb lists only in-frame clones, some missing. This sample lists some 56,000 clones; its ten largest clones have 12%. What was sequenced was PBMCs. These receptors all come from a woman in her 30s in good health and CMV-seropositive.

Remarks on this clone: Other nucleotide sequences from this sample produce the same CDR3. V is TRBV6-1 and J is TRBJ1-6; TRBD1 matches 8 bases. The CDR3 runs 15 residues. Germline V CDR1 and CDR2: MNHNS, SASEGT. V shed 5 bases, J shed 6 bases, and the junction held 6 bases outside the gene matches. The CDR3 bases are TGTGCCAGCAGTACTAGGACAGGGCTTAATTCACCCCTCCACTTT. It yields the protein CASSTRTGLNSPLHF.

The gene calls are TRBV11-2 and TRBJ2-2, with D unclear. The CDR3 has 14 residues. Germline values: CDR1 SGHAT, CDR2 FQNNGV. Deletions cut 7 bases from V and 5 bases from J, with 14 bases between. This chain's CDR3 is CASTPPGYTGELFF. The CDR3 DNA is TGTGCCAGCACCCCTCCCGGGTATACCGGGGAGCTGTTTTTT.

The gene calls are TRBV9 and TRBJ1-4; no reliable D call. There are 15 residues in the CDR3. Germline V gives CDR1 SGDLS, CDR2 YYNGEE. Trimming took off 0 bases at V and 0 bases at J, with 6 bases between the two ends. The CDR3 sequence is CASSVDYTTNEKLFF. The CDR3 DNA follows: TGTGCCAGCAGCGTAGACTATACAACTAATGAAAAACTGTTTTTT.

J is TRBJ2-7 and V is TRBV30; D remains ambiguous. The CDR3 runs 12 residues. V gave up 1 base and J gave up 2 bases, with 6 bases separating them. Germline V gene sequence: CDR1 GTSNPN, CDR2 SVGIG (reference sequence). Here the CDR3 DNA reads TGTGCCTGGAGTGGGCGGCCCTACGAGCAGTACTTC. Encoded protein: CAWSGRPYEQYF.

The chain is built from TRBV5-1 and TRBJ2-1; TRBD1 agrees at 9 bases. The CDR3 spans 17 residues. The trim removed 0 bases at V and 7 bases at J, leaving 11 bases unmatched. Germline loops: CDR1 SGHRS, CDR2 YFSETQ. The CDR3 bases are TGCGCCAGCAGCTTGGGTGTAGGACAGGGGCTTGGGAATGAGCAGTTCTTC. It encodes CASSLGVGQGLGNEQFF. The variable domain in full, completed from reference TRBV5-1 and TRBJ2-1, reads KAGVTQTPRYLIKTRGQQVTLSCSPISGHRSVSWYQQTPGQGLQFLFEYFSETQRNKGNFPGRFSGRQFSNSRSEMNVSTLELGDSALYLCASSLGVGQGLGNEQFFGPGTRLTVL.

This chain links TRBV7-9 with TRBJ1-2; maybe TRBD1 (6 bases). CDR3 size: 19 residues. V gave up 3 bases and J gave up 5 bases, with 28 bases separating them. Germline V gene data show CDR1 as SEHNR and CDR2 as FQNEAQ (reference sequence). In DNA form, the CDR3 reads TGTGCCAGCAGCTTCATCCTGGCAGCAACATTCCAGGGGCCTTATGGCTACACCTTC. It specifies CASSFILAATFQGPYGYTF.

In the case of this clone: Additional DNA sequences in this sample encode the identical CDR3. The CDR3: CAWISGGAGYTEAFF. In nucleotides, the CDR3 is TGTGCCTGGATAAGCGGGGGAGCGGGGTACACTGAAGCTTTCTTT. The V gene is TRBV30, the J gene TRBJ1-1; maybe TRBD1 (5 bases). CDR1 and CDR2 from the germline V gene are GTSNPN and SVGIG (reference sequence). CDR3 length: 15 amino acids. Between the trimmed V and J ends, which lost 4 bases and 3 bases, there was a span of 18 bases.

This sequence joins TRBV6-5 and TRBJ2-2, with TRBD2 as a possible D gene (6 bases). The CDR3 loop spans 15 amino acids. Trimming took off 10 bases at V and 5 bases at J, with 20 bases between the two ends. Germline V CDR1 and CDR2: MNHEY, SVGAGI. The chain's CDR3 is CAIYWRGYETGELFF. DNA for the CDR3: TGTGCCATCTATTGGAGGGGATATGAAACCGGGGAGCTGTTTTTT.

The chain combines TRBV4-2 with TRBJ2-5; 8 bases align to TRBD2. CDR1 and CDR2 from the germline V gene are LGHNA and YNFKEQ. This CDR3 contains 14 residues. V lost 5 bases and J lost 5; bases outside the gene matches: 7. The CDR3 spells CASSSSSGGETQYF. The CDR3, as DNA: TGTGCCAGCAGCTCCTCGTCGGGGGGGGAGACCCAGTACTTC.

The chain is built from TRBV4-1 and TRBJ1-6; D remains unclear. The CDR3 is 18 amino acids. Trimming removed 0 bases from V and 2 bases from J, with 14 bases in between. CDR1 MGHRA and CDR2 YSYEKL come from the germline V gene. The DNA of the CDR3 is TGCGCCAGCAGCCAAGATCGGAGTGGGGAGACCTATAATTCACCCCTCCACTTT. This gives the protein CASSQDRSGETYNSPLHF.

The chain carries TRBV2 and TRBJ2-7; D is undetermined. Germline CDR1 and CDR2: SNHLY and FYNNEI. Trimming took 6 bases from V and 3 from J, leaving 18 bases between them. The CDR3 consists of 15 residues. CDR3 protein: CASRLLETSLYEQYF. The CDR3 DNA follows: TGTGCCAGCAGACTACTCGAAACCTCTCTCTACGAGCAGTACTTC.

The V and J genes are TRBV5-4 and TRBJ2-3; 9 bases match TRBD2. The CDR3 sequence is 16 residues long. J was trimmed by 1 base and V by 4 bases; bases with no gene match: 7. Germline V gene data show CDR1 as SGHNT and CDR2 as YYREEE (reference sequence). CDR3 nucleotide sequence: TGTGCCAGCAGCCCCTTAGCGGGAGCCCGCACAGATACGCAGTATTTT. Translation: CASSPLAGARTDTQYF.

The chain joins TRBV5-6 to TRBJ1-2; TRBD1 might be the D (5 bases). V was trimmed by 6 bases and J by 4 bases, leaving 22 bases between them. This CDR3 region has 16 residues. Germline CDR1 is SGHDT and CDR2 is YYEEEE. The CDR3 loop is CASTHPRQGWSYGYTF. The CDR3 region has the DNA TGTGCCAGCACCCATCCCAGGCAGGGATGGAGCTATGGCTACACCTTC.